This passage covers 5 T cell receptor beta chains from one sample sequenced in a study of Graves' ophthalmopathy and Graves' hyperthyroidism. RNA transcripts provided the template for amplifying TCR beta CDR3 regions. After a first-round RT-PCR with HTBI primers, a second-round multiplex PCR was run. MiXCR, applied by TCRdb to the multiplex PCR reads, yields one record per CDR3 protein. The data hold approximately 480,000 distinct CDR3 sequences, with roughly an eighth observed a single time. The sequenced sample was blood. Receptors originate from a woman in her 30s with Graves' ophthalmopathy.

The chain is built from TRBV12-3 or TRBV12-4 and TRBJ2-2, with 9 bases that match TRBD1. This CDR3 is 17 amino acids long. V trimming: 1 base; J trimming: 5 bases; junction bases outside the gene matches: 8. The CDR3: CASSLGAGTGRTGELFF. The CDR3 region has the DNA TGTGCCAGCAGTTTAGGAGCCGGGACAGGGAGAACCGGGGAGCTGTTTTTT.

The genes are TRBV20-1 and TRBJ1-5, with a tentative D call TRBD1 (5 bases). The CDR3 consists of 14 residues. Between the trimmed V and J ends, which lost 2 bases and 0 bases, there was a span of 8 bases. Germline CDR1 reads DFQATT; CDR2 reads SNEGSKA (reference sequence). DNA of the CDR3: TGCAGTGCTAGAAGGCAGGGTAGCAATCAGCCCCAGCATTTT. Its translation: CSARRQGSNQPQHF.

This clonotype was counted ten times or more. The chain employs TRBV6-1 and TRBJ2-1, with D possibly TRBD1 on 5 matching bases. Trimming removed 6 bases at V and 4 bases at J, with 10 bases between. The CDR3 is 13 amino acids. Germline-derived CDR1 and CDR2 are MNHNS and SASEGT. The CDR3 sequence: CASSATEYNEQFF. The CDR3 DNA is TGTGCCAGCAGCGCGACAGAATACAATGAGCAGTTCTTC.

The table lists this clonotype with many counts. The rearrangement joins TRBV27 to TRBJ2-5, with D maybe TRBD1 (6 bases). Germline CDR1 MNHEY, CDR2 SMNVEV (reference sequence). CDR3 length equals 14 residues. Deletions cut 5 bases from V and 1 base from J, with 11 bases between. CDR3 residues: CASSTGQIQETQYF. The CDR3 bases are TGTGCCAGCAGTACCGGACAGATCCAAGAGACCCAGTACTTC.

V and J are TRBV6-1 and TRBJ2-2, with D unresolved. Deletions cut 7 bases from V and 8 bases from J, with 26 bases between. This CDR3 is 17 amino acids long. CDR1 MNHNS and CDR2 SASEGT come from the germline V gene. CDR3 sequence (DNA): TGTGCCAGCACCCCATTAGGTTTTTCGTTCCAATTGGGGGAGCTGTTTTTT. This gives the protein CASTPLGFSFQLGELFF.